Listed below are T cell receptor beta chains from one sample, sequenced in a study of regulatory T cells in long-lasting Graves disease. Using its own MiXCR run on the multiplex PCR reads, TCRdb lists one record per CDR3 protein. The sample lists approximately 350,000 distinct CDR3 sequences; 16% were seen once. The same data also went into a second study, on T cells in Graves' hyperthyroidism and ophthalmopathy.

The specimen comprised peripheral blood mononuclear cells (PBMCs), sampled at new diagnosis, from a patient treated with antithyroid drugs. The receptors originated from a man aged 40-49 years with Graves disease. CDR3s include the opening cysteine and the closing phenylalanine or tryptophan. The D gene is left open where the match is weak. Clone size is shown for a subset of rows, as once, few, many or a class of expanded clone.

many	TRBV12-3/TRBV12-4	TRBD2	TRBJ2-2	TGTGCCAGCAGTCCCGGGGTAGCGGGGGGGCCAGGGAACACCGGGGAGCTGTTTTTT	CASSPGVAGGPGNTGELFF
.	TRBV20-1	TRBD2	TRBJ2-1	TGCAGTGCCCCGGGACTAGCGGTCCTCAATGAGCAGTTCTTC	CSAPGLAVLNEQFF
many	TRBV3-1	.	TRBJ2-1	TGTGCCAGCAGCCCACGGGACAACGGCAATGAGCAGTTCTTC	CASSPRDNGNEQFF
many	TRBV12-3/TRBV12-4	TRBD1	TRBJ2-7	TGTGCCAGCAGTTTAAAACAGGGGGTGGGCGAGCAGTACTTC	CASSLKQGVGEQYF
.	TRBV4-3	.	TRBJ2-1	TGCGCCAGCAGTTTTCCCGGGACACCGCTGTTCTTC	CASSFPGTPLFF
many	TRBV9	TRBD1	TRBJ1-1	TGTGCCAGCAGCGTAGTGCCCCTGACAGGGAGGAACACTGAAGCTTTCTTT	CASSVVPLTGRNTEAFF
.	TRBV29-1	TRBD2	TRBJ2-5	TGCAGCGTAGCGGGACTAAAGAGGGAGACCCAGTACTTC	CSVAGLKRETQYF
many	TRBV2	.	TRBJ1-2	TGTGCCAGCAGTCATTCAAGGCCTGCCGGAATGCCCTCTTTCTATGGCTACACCTTC	CASSHSRPAGMPSFYGYTF
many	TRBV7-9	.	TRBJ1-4	TGTGCCAGCAGCCCCGGCCTTGAAAAACTGTTTTTT	CASSPGLEKLFF
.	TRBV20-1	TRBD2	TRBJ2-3	TGCAGTGCTAGAGTGACTAGCGGGGGCCCAGGGGTGGCAGATACGCAGTATTTT	CSARVTSGGPGVADTQYF
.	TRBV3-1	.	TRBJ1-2	TGTGCCAGCAGCCATAACAGTGGAGACTATGGCTACACCTTC	CASSHNSGDYGYTF
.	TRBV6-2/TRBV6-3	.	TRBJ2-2	TGTGCCTGCAGTGTCCCAGGGTTTTCCGGGGAGCTGTTTTTT	CACSVPGFSGELFF
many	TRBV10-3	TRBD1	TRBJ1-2	TGTGCCATCAGTAGGGGACAGAACTATGGCTACACCTTC	CAISRGQNYGYTF
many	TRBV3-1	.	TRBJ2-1	TGTGCCAGCAGCCAAGAGGCGGGGCTTAGCTCCTACAATGAGCAGTTCTTC	CASSQEAGLSSYNEQFF
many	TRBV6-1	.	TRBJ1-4	TGTGCCAGCAGTGAAGCCGGCGGGCCCAATGAAAAACTGTTTTTT	CASSEAGGPNEKLFF
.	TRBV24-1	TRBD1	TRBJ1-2	TGTGCCACCAGTGAGGGACAGGCACCCTATGGCTACACCTTC	CATSEGQAPYGYTF
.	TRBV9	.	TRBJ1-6	TGTGCCAGCAGCGTAGTGGGGGGTGGCGGTTCACCCCTCCACTTT	CASSVVGGGGSPLHF
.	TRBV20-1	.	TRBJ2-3	TGCAGTGCTAGAGCGGGGGCCACAGATACGCAGTATTTT	CSARAGATDTQYF
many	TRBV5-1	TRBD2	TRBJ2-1	TGCGCCAGCACCCCGACAGCGGGGGGGCCATCCTTC	CASTPTAGGPSF
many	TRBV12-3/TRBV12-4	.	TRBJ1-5	TGTGCCAGCAGTTCCTTCCCTGTGCCAGGTAGCAATCAGCCCCAGCATTTT	CASSSFPVPGSNQPQHF
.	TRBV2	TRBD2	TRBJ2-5	TGTGCCAGCAGGAACATAGCGGGGGGGCAAGAGACCCAGTACTTC	CASRNIAGGQETQYF
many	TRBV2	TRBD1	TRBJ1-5	TGTGCCAGCAGAGACAGGGCCAACAATCAGCCCCAGCATTTT	CASRDRANNQPQHF
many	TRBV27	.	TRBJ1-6	TGTGCCAGCATGTCATCACTCTCGCGGTCACCCCTCCACTTT	CASMSSLSRSPLHF
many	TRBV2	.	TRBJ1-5	TGTGCCAGCGGGGACTCTAATCAGCCCCAGCATTTT	CASGDSNQPQHF
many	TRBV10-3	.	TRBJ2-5	TGTGCCATCGGGACGCCCCAAGAGACCCAGTACTTC	CAIGTPQETQYF
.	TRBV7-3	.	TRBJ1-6	TGTGCCAGCAGCTTAGCGGACAGACCTAATTCACCCCTCCACTTT	CASSLADRPNSPLHF
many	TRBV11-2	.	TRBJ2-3	TGTGCCAGCAGCTCTAGTGATACGCAGTATTTT	CASSSSDTQYF
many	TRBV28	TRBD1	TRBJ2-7	TGTGCCAGCACTTCGCCGGGACAGGGATTTGTCGAGCAGTACTTC	CASTSPGQGFVEQYF
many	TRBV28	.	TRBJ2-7	TGTGCCAGCAGTTTACTACAGGGCTACGAGCAGTACTTC	CASSLLQGYEQYF
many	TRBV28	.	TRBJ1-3	TGTGCCAGCAGTTTAATAGGGACGGCTGGAAACACCATATATTTT	CASSLIGTAGNTIYF
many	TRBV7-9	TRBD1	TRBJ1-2	TGCGCCAGCAGCTTCGGACAGGGGGCAGTTGGCTACACCTTC	CASSFGQGAVGYTF
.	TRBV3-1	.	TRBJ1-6	TGTGCCAGCAGCCGCGGGAAGATCTATTCCTATAATTCACCCCTCCACTTT	CASSRGKIYSYNSPLHF
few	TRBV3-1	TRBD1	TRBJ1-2	TGTGCCAGCAGCCAATCAACAGGGGCCGGTGGCTACACCTTC	CASSQSTGAGGYTF
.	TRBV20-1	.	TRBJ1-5	TGCAGTGTTAGAGAGGGTGGGGGAGGCAATCAGCCCCAGCATTTT	CSVREGGGGNQPQHF
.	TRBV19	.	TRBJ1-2	TGTGCCAGTAGTATGGCGGGGCTTAGCTATGGCTACACCTTC	CASSMAGLSYGYTF
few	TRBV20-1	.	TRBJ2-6	TGCAGTGCTAAAGACAGGCTGATCTCTGGGGCCAACGTCCTGACTTTC	CSAKDRLISGANVLTF
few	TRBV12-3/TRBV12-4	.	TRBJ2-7	TGTGCCAGCAGTTTAGCCACCGATAGGACGGCTGATTTC	CASSLATDRTADF
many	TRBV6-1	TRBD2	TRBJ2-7	TGTGCCAGCAGTGAATATACCGCGGCTAGCGGGGGTCACGAGCAGTACTTC	CASSEYTAASGGHEQYF
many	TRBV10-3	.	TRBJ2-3	TGTGCCATCAGTCCCCGGATGACGGCGGGCACAGATACGCAGTATTTT	CAISPRMTAGTDTQYF
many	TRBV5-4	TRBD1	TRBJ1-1	TGTGCCAGCAGCGACAGGGGGCAAAGTACTGAAGCTTTCTTT	CASSDRGQSTEAFF
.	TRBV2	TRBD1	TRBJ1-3	TGTGCCAGCACACAGGGGCCTGGAAACACCATATATTTT	CASTQGPGNTIYF
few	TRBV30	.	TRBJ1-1	TGTGCCTGGTGCGCGGACGGATTTTCCGAAGCTTTCTTT	CAWCADGFSEAFF
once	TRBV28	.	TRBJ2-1	TGTGCCAGTACGGAGCGCTCCTACAATGAGCAGTTCTTC	CASTERSYNEQFF
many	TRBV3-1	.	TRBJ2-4	TGTGCCAGCAGCCAAGATTGGTCACAGGGAAACATTCAGTACTTC	CASSQDWSQGNIQYF
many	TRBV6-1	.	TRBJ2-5	TGTGCCAGCAGTCGAACAAGGCCGGGAGAGACCCAGTACTTC	CASSRTRPGETQYF
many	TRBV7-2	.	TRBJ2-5	TGTGCCAGCAGCCCCAGGGCCCCAAATATGGCCCAGTACTTC	CASSPRAPNMAQYF
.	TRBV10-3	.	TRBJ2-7	TGTGCCATGCGTGACGGGGCGGGGTCCTACGAGCAGTACTTC	CAMRDGAGSYEQYF
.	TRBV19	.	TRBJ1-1	TGTGCCAGTTTGGGCATCAGGGGTCGTAGCACTGAAGCTTTCTTT	CASLGIRGRSTEAFF
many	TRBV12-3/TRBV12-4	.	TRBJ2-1	TGTGCCAGCAGTTTTGGTGACAGTTACAATGAGCAGTTCTTC	CASSFGDSYNEQFF
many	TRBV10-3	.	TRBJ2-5	TGTGCCATCAGTGAGTCGTTAGGGCTCCAAGAGACCCAGTACTTC	CAISESLGLQETQYF
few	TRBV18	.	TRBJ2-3	TGTGCCAGCTCACTATTACAGCCCGGGGTCGGCACAGATACGCAGTATTTT	CASSLLQPGVGTDTQYF
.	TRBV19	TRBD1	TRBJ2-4	TGTGCCAGTAGCACGACAGGGACCAAAAACATTCAGTACTTC	CASSTTGTKNIQYF
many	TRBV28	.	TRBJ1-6	TGTGCCAGCCGGGGGGATAATTCACCCCTCCACTTT	CASRGDNSPLHF
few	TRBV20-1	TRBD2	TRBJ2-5	TGCAGTGCTAGGGAATTAGCGGGGGGGCCTGAAAAGACCCAGTACTTC	CSARELAGGPEKTQYF
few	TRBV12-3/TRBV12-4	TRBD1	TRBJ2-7	TGTGCCAGCAGTTTCCGGGGACAGGGGGGCTCCTACGAGCAGTACTTC	CASSFRGQGGSYEQYF
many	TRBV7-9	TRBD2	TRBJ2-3	TGTGCCAGCAGCTTAGCAGCGGGGGGCAGCACAGATACGCAGTATTTT	CASSLAAGGSTDTQYF
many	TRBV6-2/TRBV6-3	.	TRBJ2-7	TGTGCCAGCAGTTACCCTCGGCCCCCCAAGCAGTACTTC	CASSYPRPPKQYF
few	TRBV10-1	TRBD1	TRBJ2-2	TGCGCCAGCAGGGCCGAGTTGGGACAGGGGTCAAACACCGGGGAGCTGTTTTTT	CASRAELGQGSNTGELFF
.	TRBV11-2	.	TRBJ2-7	TGTGCCAGCAGCTCCGTGGACAGAGGCTCGCACGAGCAGTACTTC	CASSSVDRGSHEQYF
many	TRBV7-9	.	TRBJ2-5	TGTGCCAGCAGCCACAACGCCCAAGAGACCCAGTACTTC	CASSHNAQETQYF